Sequencing of this TCR beta chain was carried out in a study of shared clonotypes between healthy human individuals. Overall study results and limits: Larger richness was generally estimated for naive than memory subsets. Incompleteness in sorted-subset sequencing, despite large depth, was shown by rarefaction.

Naive CD8 populations comprised CD45RO-negative cells positively selected for CCR7, excluding terminally differentiated effector memory CD45RA+ cells. A word on this clone: The target antigen is unknown.

Data came from immunoSEQ multiplex PCR; TCRdb stores just in-frame clones and leaves some out. The sample includes about 580,000 clones, 98% of them seen just once. The ends were cut back, 4 bases at V and 6 bases at J, with 7 bases in the middle. The CDR3 loop spans 12 amino acids. Germline CDR1 PRHDT, CDR2 FYEKMQ (reference sequence). The clonotype comes from a man between 25 and 39 years old in good health. The chain has TRBV13 and TRBJ1-5; D might be TRBD1 (5 bases). Sequenced input: naive CD8+ T cells sorted from blood. The CDR3 region has the DNA TGTGCCAGCAGCTCGGGGACTCAGCCCCAGCATTTT. This gives the protein CASSSGTQPQHF.